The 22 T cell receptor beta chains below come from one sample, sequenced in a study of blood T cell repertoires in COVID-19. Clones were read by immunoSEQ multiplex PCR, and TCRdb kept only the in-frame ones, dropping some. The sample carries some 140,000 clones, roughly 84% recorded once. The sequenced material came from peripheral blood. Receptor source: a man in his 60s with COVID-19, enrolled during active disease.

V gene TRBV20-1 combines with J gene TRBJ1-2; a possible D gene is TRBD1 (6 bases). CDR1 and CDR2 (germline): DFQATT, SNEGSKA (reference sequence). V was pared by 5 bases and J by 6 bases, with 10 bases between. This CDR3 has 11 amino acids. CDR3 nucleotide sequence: TGCAGTGCTGATGGACAGCATGGCTACACCTTC. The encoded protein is CSADGQHGYTF.

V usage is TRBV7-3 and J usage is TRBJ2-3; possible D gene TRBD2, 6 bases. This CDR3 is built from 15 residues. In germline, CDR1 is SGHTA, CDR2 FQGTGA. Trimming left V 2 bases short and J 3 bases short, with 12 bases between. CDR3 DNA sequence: TGTGCCAGCAGCTTACGGGGCGGGGTGACAGATACGCAGTATTTT. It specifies CASSLRGGVTDTQYF. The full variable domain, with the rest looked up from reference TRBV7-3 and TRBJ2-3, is GAGVSQTPSNKVTEKGKYVELRCDPISGHTALYWYRQSLGQGPEFLIYFQGTGAADDSGLPNDRFFAVRPEGSVSTLKIQRTERGDSAVYLCASSLRGGVTDTQYFGPGTRLTVL.

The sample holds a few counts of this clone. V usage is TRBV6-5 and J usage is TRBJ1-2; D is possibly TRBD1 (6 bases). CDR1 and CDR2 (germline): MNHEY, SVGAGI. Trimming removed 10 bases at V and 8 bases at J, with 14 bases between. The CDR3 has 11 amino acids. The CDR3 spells CAIRGGYGYTF. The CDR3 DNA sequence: TGTGCCATCCGGGGGGGCTACGGCTACACCTTC.

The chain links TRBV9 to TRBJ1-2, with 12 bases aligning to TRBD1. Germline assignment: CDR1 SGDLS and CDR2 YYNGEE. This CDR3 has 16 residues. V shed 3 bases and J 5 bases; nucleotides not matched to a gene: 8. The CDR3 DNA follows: TGTGCCAGCAGCGCTATGGGGGGACAGGGGGCTTATGGCTACACCTTC. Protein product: CASSAMGGQGAYGYTF. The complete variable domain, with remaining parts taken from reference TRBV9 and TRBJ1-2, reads DSGVTQTPKHLITATGQRVTLRCSPRSGDLSVYWYQQSLDQGLQFLIQYYNGEERAKGNILERFSAQQFPDLHSELNLSSLELGDSALYFCASSAMGGQGAYGYTFGSGTRLTVV.

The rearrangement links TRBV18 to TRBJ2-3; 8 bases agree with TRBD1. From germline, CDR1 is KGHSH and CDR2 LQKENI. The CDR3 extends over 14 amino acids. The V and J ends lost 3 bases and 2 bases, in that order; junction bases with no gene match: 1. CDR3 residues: CASSPDRATDTQYF. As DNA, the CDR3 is TGTGCCAGCTCACCGGACAGGGCCACAGATACGCAGTATTTT. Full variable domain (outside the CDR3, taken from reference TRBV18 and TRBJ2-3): NAGVMQNPRHLVRRRGQEARLRCSPMKGHSHVYWYRQLPEEGLKFMVYLQKENIIDESGMPKERFSAEFPKEGPSILRIQQVVRGDSAAYFCASSPDRATDTQYFGPGTRLTVL.

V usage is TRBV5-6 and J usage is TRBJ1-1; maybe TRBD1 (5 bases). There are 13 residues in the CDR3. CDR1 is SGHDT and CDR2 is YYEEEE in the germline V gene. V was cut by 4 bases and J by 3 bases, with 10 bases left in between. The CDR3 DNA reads TGTGCCAGCAGCCGGGGGATGTACACTGAAGCTTTCTTT. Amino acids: CASSRGMYTEAFF.

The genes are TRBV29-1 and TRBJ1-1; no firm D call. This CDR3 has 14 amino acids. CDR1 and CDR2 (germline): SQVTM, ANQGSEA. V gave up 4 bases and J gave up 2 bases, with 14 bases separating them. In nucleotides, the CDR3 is TGCAGCGTTGGAGTCGGAGGCCACAACACTGAAGCTTTCTTT. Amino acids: CSVGVGGHNTEAFF. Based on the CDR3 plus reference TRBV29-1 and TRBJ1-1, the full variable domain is SAVISQKPSRDICQRGTSLTIQCQVDSQVTMMFWYRQQPGQSLTLIATANQGSEATYESGFVIDKFPISRPNLTFSTLTVSNMSPEDSSIYLCSVGVGGHNTEAFFGQGTRLTVV.

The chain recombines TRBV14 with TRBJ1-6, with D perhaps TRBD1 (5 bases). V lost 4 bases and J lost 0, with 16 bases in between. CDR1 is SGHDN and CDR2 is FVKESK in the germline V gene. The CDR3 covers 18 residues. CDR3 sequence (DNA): TGTGCCAGCAGCCTCGGTTCCTACAGGAGCTCCTATAATTCACCCCTCCACTTT. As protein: CASSLGSYRSSYNSPLHF.

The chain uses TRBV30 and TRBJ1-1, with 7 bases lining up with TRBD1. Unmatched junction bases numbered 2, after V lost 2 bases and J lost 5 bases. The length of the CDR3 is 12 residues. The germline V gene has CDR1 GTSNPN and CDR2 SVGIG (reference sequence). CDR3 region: CAWSRGLTEAFF. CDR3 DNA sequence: TGTGCCTGGAGTAGGGGGCTAACTGAAGCTTTCTTT. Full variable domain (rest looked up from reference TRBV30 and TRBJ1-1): SQTIHQWPATLVQPVGSPLSLECTVEGTSNPNLYWYRQAAGRGLQLLFYSVGIGQISSEVPQNLSASRPQDRQFILSSKKLLLSDSGFYLCAWSRGLTEAFFGQGTRLTVV.

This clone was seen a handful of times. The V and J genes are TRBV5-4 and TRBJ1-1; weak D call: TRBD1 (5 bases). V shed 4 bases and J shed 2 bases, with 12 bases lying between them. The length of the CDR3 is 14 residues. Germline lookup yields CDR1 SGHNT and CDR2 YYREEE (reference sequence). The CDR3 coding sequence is TGTGCCAGCAGCCCTACAGGAGTAAACACTGAAGCTTTCTTT. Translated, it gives CASSPTGVNTEAFF.

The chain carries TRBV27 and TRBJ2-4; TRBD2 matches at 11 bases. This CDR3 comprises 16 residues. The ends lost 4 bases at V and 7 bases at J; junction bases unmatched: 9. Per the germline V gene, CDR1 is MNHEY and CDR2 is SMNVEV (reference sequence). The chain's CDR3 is CASSSGVAGGRNIQYF. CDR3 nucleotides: TGTGCCAGCAGTTCAGGGGTAGCGGGGGGGCGGAACATTCAGTACTTC.

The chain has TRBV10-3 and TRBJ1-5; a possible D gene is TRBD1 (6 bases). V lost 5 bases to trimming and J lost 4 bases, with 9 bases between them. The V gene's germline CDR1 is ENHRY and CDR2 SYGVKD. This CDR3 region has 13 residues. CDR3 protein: CAISQGQNQPQHF. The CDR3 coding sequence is TGTGCCATCAGTCAGGGGCAGAATCAGCCCCAGCATTTT.

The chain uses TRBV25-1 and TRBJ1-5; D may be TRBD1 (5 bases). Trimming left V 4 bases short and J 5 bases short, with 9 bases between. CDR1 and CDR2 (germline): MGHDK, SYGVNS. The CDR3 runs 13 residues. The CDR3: CASSGGGHQPQHF. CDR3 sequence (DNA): TGTGCCAGCAGTGGGGGGGGTCATCAGCCCCAGCATTTT.

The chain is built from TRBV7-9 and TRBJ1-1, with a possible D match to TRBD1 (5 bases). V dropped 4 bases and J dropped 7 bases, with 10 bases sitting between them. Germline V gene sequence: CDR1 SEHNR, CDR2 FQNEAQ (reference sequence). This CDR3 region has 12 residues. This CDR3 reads CASSSGRVEAFF. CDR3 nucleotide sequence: TGTGCCAGCAGCTCCGGCAGGGTTGAAGCTTTCTTT.

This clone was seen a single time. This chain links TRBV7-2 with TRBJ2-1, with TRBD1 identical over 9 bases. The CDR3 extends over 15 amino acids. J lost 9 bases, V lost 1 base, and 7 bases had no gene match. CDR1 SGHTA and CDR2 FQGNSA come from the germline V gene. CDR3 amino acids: CASSLERTGDSEQFF. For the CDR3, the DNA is TGTGCCAGCAGCTTAGAAAGGACAGGGGATAGTGAGCAGTTCTTC. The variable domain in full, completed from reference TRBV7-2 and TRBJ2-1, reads GAGVSQSPSNKVTEKGKDVELRCDPISGHTALYWYRQSLGQGLEFLIYFQGNSAPDKSGLPSDRFSAERTGGSVSTLTIQRTQQEDSAVYLCASSLERTGDSEQFFGPGTRLTVL.

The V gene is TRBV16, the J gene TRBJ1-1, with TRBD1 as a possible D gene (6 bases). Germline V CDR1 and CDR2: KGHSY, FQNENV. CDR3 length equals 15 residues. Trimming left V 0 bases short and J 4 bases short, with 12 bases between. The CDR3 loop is CASSQSRTDRTEAFF. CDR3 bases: TGTGCCAGCAGCCAATCTCGGACAGACCGCACTGAAGCTTTCTTT.

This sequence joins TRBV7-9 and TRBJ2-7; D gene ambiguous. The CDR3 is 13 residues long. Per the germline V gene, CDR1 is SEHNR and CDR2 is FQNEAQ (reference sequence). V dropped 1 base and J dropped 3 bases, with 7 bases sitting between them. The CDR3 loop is CASSLGVFYEQYF. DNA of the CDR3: TGTGCCAGCAGCTTAGGAGTTTTCTACGAGCAGTACTTC. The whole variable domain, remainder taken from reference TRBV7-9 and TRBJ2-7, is DTGVSQNPRHKITKRGQNVTFRCDPISEHNRLYWYRQTLGQGPEFLTYFQNEAQLEKSRLLSDRFSAERPKGSFSTLEIQRTEQGDSAMYLCASSLGVFYEQYFGPGTRLTVT.

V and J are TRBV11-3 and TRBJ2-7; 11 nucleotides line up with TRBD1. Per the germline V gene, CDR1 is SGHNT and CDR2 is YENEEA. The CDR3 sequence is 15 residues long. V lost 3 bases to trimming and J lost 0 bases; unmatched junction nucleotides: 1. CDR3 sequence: CASSFGTGGSYEQYF. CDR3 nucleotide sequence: TGTGCCAGCAGCTTCGGGACAGGGGGCTCCTACGAGCAGTACTTC.

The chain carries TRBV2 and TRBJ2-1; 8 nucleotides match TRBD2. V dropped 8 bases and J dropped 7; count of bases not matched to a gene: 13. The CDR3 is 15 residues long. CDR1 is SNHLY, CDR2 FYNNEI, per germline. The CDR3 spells CASDVLPGRGNEQFF. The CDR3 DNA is TGTGCCAGCGATGTCCTCCCCGGGAGGGGGAATGAGCAGTTCTTC.

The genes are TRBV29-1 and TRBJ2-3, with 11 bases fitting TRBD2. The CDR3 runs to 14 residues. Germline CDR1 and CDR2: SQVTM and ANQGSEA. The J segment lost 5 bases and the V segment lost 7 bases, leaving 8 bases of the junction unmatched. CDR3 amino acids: CSAGEGLAGDTQYF. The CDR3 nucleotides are TGCAGCGCTGGGGAAGGACTAGCGGGAGATACGCAGTATTTT.

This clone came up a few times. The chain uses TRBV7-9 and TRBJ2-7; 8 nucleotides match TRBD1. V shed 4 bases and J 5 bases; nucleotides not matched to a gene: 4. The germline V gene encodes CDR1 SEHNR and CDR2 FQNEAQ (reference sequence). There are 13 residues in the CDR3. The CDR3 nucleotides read TGTGCCAGCAGCTGGACAGGGATGGACGAGCAGTACTTC. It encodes CASSWTGMDEQYF.

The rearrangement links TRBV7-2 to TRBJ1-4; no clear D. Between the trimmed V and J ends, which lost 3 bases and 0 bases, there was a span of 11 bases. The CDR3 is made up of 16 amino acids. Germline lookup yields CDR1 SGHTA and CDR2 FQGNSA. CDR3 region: CASSFLESSTNEKLFF. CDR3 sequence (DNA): TGTGCCAGCAGCTTTCTAGAATCCTCAACTAATGAAAAACTGTTTTTT.